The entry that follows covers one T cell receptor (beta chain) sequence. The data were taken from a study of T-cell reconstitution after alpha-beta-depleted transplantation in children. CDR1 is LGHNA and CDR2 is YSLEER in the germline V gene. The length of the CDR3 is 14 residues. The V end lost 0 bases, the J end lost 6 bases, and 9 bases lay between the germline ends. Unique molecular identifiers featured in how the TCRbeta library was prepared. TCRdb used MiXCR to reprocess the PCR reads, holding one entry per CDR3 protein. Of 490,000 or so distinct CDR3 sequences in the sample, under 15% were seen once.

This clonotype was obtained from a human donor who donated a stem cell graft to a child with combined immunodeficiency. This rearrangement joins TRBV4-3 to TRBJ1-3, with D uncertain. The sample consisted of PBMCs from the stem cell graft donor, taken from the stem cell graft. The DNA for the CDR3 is TGCGCCAGCAGCCAAGATTACGGTTTAAACACCATATATTTT. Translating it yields CASSQDYGLNTIYF.